A selection of T cell receptor beta chains follows, all from one sample in a study of cytomegalovirus exposure and HLA in healthy donors. TCRdb's table, derived via immunoSEQ multiplex PCR, lists solely in-frame clones and lacks some. The profile covers about 110,000 clones, with roughly 68% appearing a single time and about 0.92% taken by the ten largest. The sample comprised PBMCs. The receptors were sampled from a woman aged 25 to 45 in good health and CMV-seronegative. Each CDR3 is given with its conserved first and last residue. The D gene is left open where the match is weak. Clone size is stated in some rows and not others, as once, few, many or a class when expanded.

j_gene | abundance | v_gene | d_gene | CDR3nt | CDR3aa
TRBJ1-1 | NA | TRBV7-2 | NA | TGTGCCAGCAGCTTACAGGTTGGGGGGTGGGAAGCTTTCTTT | CASSLQVGGWEAFF
TRBJ2-7 | NA | TRBV5-1 | TRBD2 | TGCGCCAGCAGCTTGGAGCGGGGGGGCCAGCTAAACGAGCAGTACTTC | CASSLERGGQLNEQYF
TRBJ1-2 | NA | TRBV4-2 | NA | TGTGCCAGCAGCCCACCCAGGGATAACTATGGCTACACCTTC | CASSPPRDNYGYTF
TRBJ1-1 | NA | TRBV28 | TRBD1 | TGTGCCAGCAATCTCTCAGGGACAGCGAACACTGAAGCTTTCTTT | CASNLSGTANTEAFF
TRBJ2-1 | NA | TRBV7-6 | NA | TGTGCCAGCAGCAACACGAATGAGCAGTTCTTC | CASSNTNEQFF
TRBJ2-2 | few | TRBV7-9 | NA | TGTGCCAGCAGCCCAGCGACAGCGAACACCGGGGAGCTGTTTTTT | CASSPATANTGELFF
TRBJ1-5 | once | TRBV11-2 | TRBD1 | TGTGCCAGCAGCCGAGACGGCAGGGGGAATCAGCCCCAGCATTTT | CASSRDGRGNQPQHF
TRBJ1-5 | NA | TRBV19 | NA | TGTGCCAGTACCCCCCCGGGGTCCCGCAATCAGCCCCAGCATTTT | CASTPPGSRNQPQHF
TRBJ1-2 | NA | TRBV29-1 | NA | TGCAGCTCCGTGGAGGGAGGTGACTATGGCTACACCTTC | CSSVEGGDYGYTF
TRBJ2-7 | NA | TRBV6-1 | TRBD1 | TGTGCCAGCAGTGAAAAAGGACAGGGGGCGGGCGAGCAGTACTTC | CASSEKGQGAGEQYF
TRBJ1-3 | once | TRBV28 | NA | TGTGCCAGCAGTTTAAGTCAGGGGACCACCATATATTTT | CASSLSQGTTIYF
TRBJ2-2 | NA | TRBV19 | TRBD1 | TGTGCCAGCGGACAGGGAGAGACCGGGGAGCTGTTTTTT | CASGQGETGELFF
TRBJ2-1 | NA | TRBV7-7 | NA | TGTGCTAGCAGCTTAGAGTCAGGACAGTTCAATGAGCAGTTCTTC | CASSLESGQFNEQFF
TRBJ2-7 | NA | TRBV6-1 | TRBD2 | TGTGCCAGCAATTTAGCGGGAGGAGTAACCTACGAGCAGTACTTC | CASNLAGGVTYEQYF
TRBJ2-7 | NA | TRBV6-5 | TRBD2 | TGTGCCAGCAGTTACAATGCGGGAGGATTCTACGAGCAGTACTTC | CASSYNAGGFYEQYF
TRBJ1-1 | once | TRBV5-1 | TRBD1 | TGCGCCAGCAGCCCAATGACAGGGGGGTCGGACACTGAAGCTTTCTTT | CASSPMTGGSDTEAFF
TRBJ2-3 | NA | TRBV27 | NA | TGTGCCAGCAGTAGCAGCGGTACCACAGATACGCAGTATTTT | CASSSSGTTDTQYF
TRBJ1-2 | NA | TRBV27 | NA | TGTGCCAGCAGTTTGGGGCAGCTCTATGGCTACACCTTC | CASSLGQLYGYTF
TRBJ2-7 | once | TRBV10-3 | TRBD2 | TGTGCCATAGCGGGAGAATACGAGCAGTACTTC | CAIAGEYEQYF
TRBJ1-2 | NA | TRBV6-4 | TRBD1 | TGTGCCAGCAGCAGAACCCTCACGAGGACAGGGGAGAATGGCTACACCTTC | CASSRTLTRTGENGYTF
TRBJ1-6 | NA | TRBV7-2 | NA | TGTGCCAGCAGCTTCGGAGCAGCCAGCTCCTATAATTCACCCCTCCACTTT | CASSFGAASSYNSPLHF
TRBJ2-5 | few | TRBV18 | TRBD2 | TGTGCCAGCTCACCACAACTTATCGGGGGGGCCAGGGAGACCCAGTACTTC | CASSPQLIGGARETQYF
TRBJ1-5 | NA | TRBV27 | NA | TGTGCCAGCAGTCCCTGGGGGGATGGGCCCCAGCATTTT | CASSPWGDGPQHF
TRBJ1-1 | NA | TRBV29-1 | NA | TGCAGCGTTGAAGATTGGGGGGGAACTGAAGCTTTCTTT | CSVEDWGGTEAFF
TRBJ2-1 | NA | TRBV6-5 | NA | TGTGCCAGCAGGATAGCTGGTTCCTACAATGAGCAGTTCTTC | CASRIAGSYNEQFF
TRBJ2-5 | NA | TRBV10-3 | NA | TGTGCCATCAGCCTAGGGGCGGAGACCCAGTACTTC | CAISLGAETQYF
TRBJ1-6 | NA | TRBV9 | NA | TGTGCCAGCAGCGTAGAACATATTAATTCACCCCTCCACTTT | CASSVEHINSPLHF
TRBJ2-1 | once | TRBV2 | TRBD2 | TGTGCCAGCAACGGACTAGCGGGGGTTGAGCAGTTCTTC | CASNGLAGVEQFF
TRBJ1-2 | NA | TRBV7-2 | NA | TGTGCCAGCATCCCGACCCAAGGACAGCGGGGAGGCTACACCTTC | CASIPTQGQRGGYTF
TRBJ2-7 | NA | TRBV18 | TRBD1 | TGTGCCAGCTCACCTGTTGCAGGGGGCACGGACGAGCAGTACTTC | CASSPVAGGTDEQYF
TRBJ1-5 | NA | TRBV15 | NA | TGTGCCACCAGCAGAGGGTTAGGTGAGGGAACGGGTCAGCCCCAGCATTTT | CATSRGLGEGTGQPQHF
TRBJ1-1 | NA | TRBV10-3 | TRBD1 | TGTGCCATCAGACGTACCCCCGATCTTGACAGGGGATTGAACACTGAAGCTTTCTTT | CAIRRTPDLDRGLNTEAFF
TRBJ2-7 | NA | TRBV2 | TRBD1 | TGTGCCAGCAGTCGGGGACAGGTATACGAGCAGTACTTC | CASSRGQVYEQYF
TRBJ2-7 | NA | TRBV11-2 | NA | TGTGCCAGCAGCCCATGGGCCCGTCCGTGGGAGCAGTACTTC | CASSPWARPWEQYF
TRBJ2-5 | NA | TRBV7-2 | NA | TGTGCCACCAACGCGATGGACAGAGAAGAGACCCAGTACTTC | CATNAMDREETQYF
TRBJ2-7 | NA | TRBV6-5 | TRBD2 | TGTGCCAGCAATACCGGGACTAGTCGATACGAGCAGTACTTC | CASNTGTSRYEQYF
TRBJ1-6 | NA | TRBV11-3 | NA | TGTGCCAGCTCCTTCGGTGAATCACCCCTCCACTTT | CASSFGESPLHF
TRBJ1-5 | NA | TRBV19 | TRBD1 | TGTGCCAGTAGTACTGACAGGGTATGGCAGCCCCAGCATTTT | CASSTDRVWQPQHF
TRBJ1-1 | NA | TRBV15 | NA | TGTGCCACCAGCCGCAGGGCTCTGAACACTGAAGCTTTCTTT | CATSRRALNTEAFF